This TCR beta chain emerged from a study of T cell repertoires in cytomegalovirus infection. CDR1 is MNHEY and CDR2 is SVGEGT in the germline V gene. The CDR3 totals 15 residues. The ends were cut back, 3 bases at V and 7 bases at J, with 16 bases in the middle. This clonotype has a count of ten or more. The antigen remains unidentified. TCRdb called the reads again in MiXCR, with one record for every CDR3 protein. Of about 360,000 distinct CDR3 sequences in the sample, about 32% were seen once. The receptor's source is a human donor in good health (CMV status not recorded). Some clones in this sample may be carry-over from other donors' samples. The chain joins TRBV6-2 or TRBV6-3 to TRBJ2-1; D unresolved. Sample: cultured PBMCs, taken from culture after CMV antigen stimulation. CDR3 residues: CASSYYSVGMNEQFF. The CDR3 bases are TGTGCCAGCAGTTATTATTCCGTGGGAATGAATGAGCAGTTCTTC.